These T cell receptor beta chains were read from a single sample in a study of shared clonotypes between healthy human individuals. This table comes from immunoSEQ multiplex PCR, and its TCRdb copy is limited to in-frame clones, with some not included. The sample lists under 2.5 million clones, under 95% occurring once. Sequenced input: naive CD4+ T cells from PBMCs. The origin of the receptors is a man aged 18-30 years in good health. Some clones in this sample may be carry-over from other donors' samples. The CDR3 runs from the conserved cysteine through the conserved F or W. The order of the fields is CDR3 length, D gene, clone size, J gene, V gene, CDR3 protein, CDR3 DNA. D genes are given only for firm matches. A clone size is listed for some rows: how often the clone was seen (once, few, many), or a class if it is expanded.

length: 13; D: NA; size: NA; J: TRBJ1-2; V: TRBV27; CDR3: CASSIQGTYGYTF; DNA: TGTGCCAGCAGTATCCAGGGAACATATGGCTACACCTTC
length: 17; D: TRBD1; size: NA; J: TRBJ2-1; V: TRBV2; CDR3: CASSELGQGRSYNEQFF; DNA: TGTGCCAGCAGTGAACTCGGACAGGGGCGATCCTACAATGAGCAGTTCTTC
length: 14; D: NA; size: NA; J: TRBJ2-7; V: TRBV28; CDR3: CASSLGQGTYEQYF; DNA: TGTGCCAGCAGTTTAGGCCAGGGGACCTACGAGCAGTACTTC
length: 15; D: NA; size: NA; J: TRBJ2-1; V: TRBV9; CDR3: CASSVGSPSYNEQFF; DNA: TGTGCCAGCAGCGTAGGAAGCCCCTCCTACAATGAGCAGTTCTTC
length: 14; D: TRBD1; size: NA; J: TRBJ2-5; V: TRBV5-5; CDR3: CASSLTGQGETQYF; DNA: TGTGCCAGCAGCTTAACCGGACAGGGGGAGACCCAGTACTTC
length: 15; D: NA; size: NA; J: TRBJ1-3; V: TRBV7-3; CDR3: CASSLGASSGNTIYF; DNA: TGTGCCAGCAGCTTAGGGGCTTCGTCTGGAAACACCATATATTTT
length: 13; D: NA; size: NA; J: TRBJ1-5; V: TRBV18; CDR3: CASSPPGTQPQHF; DNA: TGTGCCAGCTCACCACCAGGGACGCAGCCCCAGCATTTT
length: 16; D: TRBD2; size: NA; J: TRBJ2-3; V: TRBV7-6; CDR3: CASSLGLAGGSDTQYF; DNA: TGTGCCAGCAGCTTAGGACTAGCGGGAGGGTCAGATACGCAGTATTTT
length: 14; D: NA; size: NA; J: TRBJ2-3; V: TRBV27; CDR3: CASIRRAGVDTQYF; DNA: TGTGCCAGCATTCGCAGGGCAGGGGTTGATACGCAGTATTTT
length: 19; D: TRBD2; size: NA; J: TRBJ2-2; V: TRBV5-1; CDR3: CASSLPGTSGRTNTGELFF; DNA: TGCGCCAGCAGCTTACCCGGGACTAGCGGGCGCACGAACACCGGGGAGCTGTTTTTT
length: 14; D: NA; size: NA; J: TRBJ2-7; V: TRBV11-2; CDR3: CASSLDWGLREQYF; DNA: TGTGCCAGCAGCTTAGATTGGGGCCTTCGCGAGCAGTACTTC
length: 14; D: TRBD1; size: NA; J: TRBJ2-7; V: TRBV2; CDR3: CASSGVRGRNEQYF; DNA: TGTGCCAGCAGTGGGGTGAGGGGGCGGAACGAGCAGTACTTC
length: 15; D: NA; size: NA; J: TRBJ2-7; V: TRBV19; CDR3: CASSITTGYSYEQYF; DNA: TGTGCCAGTAGTATCACTACAGGGTATTCCTACGAGCAGTACTTC
length: 15; D: TRBD1; size: NA; J: TRBJ2-7; V: TRBV2; CDR3: CASSEEGAAGYEQYF; DNA: TGTGCCAGCAGTGAAGAGGGGGCTGCCGGTTACGAGCAGTACTTC
length: 18; D: NA; size: few; J: TRBJ2-7; V: TRBV6-1; CDR3: CASSEAGPFLRLSYEQYF; DNA: TGTGCCAGCAGTGAAGCGGGCCCATTCCTACGACTGTCCTACGAGCAGTACTTC
length: 12; D: TRBD2; size: NA; J: TRBJ2-7; V: TRBV7-9; CDR3: CASSSGGVEQYF; DNA: TGTGCCAGCAGCTCCGGGGGGGTCGAGCAGTACTTC
length: 16; D: NA; size: NA; J: TRBJ1-1; V: TRBV5-1; CDR3: CASSLRDSRPSTEAFF; DNA: TGCGCCAGCAGCCTTAGGGACTCCCGCCCGAGCACTGAAGCTTTCTTT
length: 13; D: NA; size: NA; J: TRBJ2-3; V: TRBV19; CDR3: CASNDLRTDTQYF; DNA: TGTGCCAGCAACGATTTGCGCACAGATACGCAGTATTTT
length: 14; D: NA; size: NA; J: TRBJ1-4; V: TRBV28; CDR3: CASGQGRGDEKLFF; DNA: TGTGCCAGCGGGCAGGGCAGGGGAGATGAAAAACTGTTTTTT
length: 14; D: NA; size: NA; J: TRBJ1-2; V: TRBV15; CDR3: CATSRAQANYGYTF; DNA: TGTGCCACCAGCAGAGCCCAGGCTAACTATGGCTACACCTTC
length: 16; D: TRBD1; size: NA; J: TRBJ1-5; V: TRBV5-6; CDR3: CASSFSGQAFNQPQHF; DNA: TGTGCCAGCAGCTTCTCGGGACAGGCTTTCAACCAGCCCCAGCATTTT
length: 14; D: TRBD1; size: NA; J: TRBJ1-5; V: TRBV2; CDR3: CATGQGTSNQPQHF; DNA: TGTGCCACAGGACAGGGTACTAGCAATCAGCCCCAGCATTTT
length: 13; D: NA; size: once; J: TRBJ1-1; V: TRBV5-1; CDR3: CASKSQTNTEAFF; DNA: TGCGCCAGCAAATCGCAAACTAACACTGAAGCTTTCTTT
length: 18; D: NA; size: NA; J: TRBJ2-3; V: TRBV11-2; CDR3: CASSLADRDSRRQVAQYF; DNA: TGTGCCAGCAGCTTAGCAGACCGGGACTCGAGGCGGCAGGTAGCGCAGTATTTT
length: 12; D: NA; size: NA; J: TRBJ2-5; V: TRBV19; CDR3: CASSSSWETQYF; DNA: TGTGCCAGTAGTTCTAGCTGGGAGACCCAGTACTTC
length: 12; D: NA; size: NA; J: TRBJ1-1; V: TRBV6-5; CDR3: CATYDGYTEAFF; DNA: TGTGCCACTTATGACGGATACACTGAAGCTTTCTTT
length: 11; D: NA; size: once; J: TRBJ2-7; V: TRBV25-1; CDR3: CASRKLYEQYF; DNA: TGTGCCAGCAGAAAACTCTACGAGCAGTACTTC
length: 14; D: NA; size: NA; J: TRBJ1-4; V: TRBV28; CDR3: CASSLTAANEKLFF; DNA: TGTGCCAGCAGTCTGACAGCGGCTAATGAAAAACTGTTTTTT
length: 12; D: NA; size: NA; J: TRBJ2-7; V: TRBV23-1; CDR3: CASRIDSYEQYF; DNA: TGCGCCAGCAGAATAGACAGCTACGAGCAGTACTTC
length: 16; D: TRBD2; size: NA; J: TRBJ2-7; V: TRBV7-9; CDR3: CASRLGTSGITVEQYF; DNA: TGTGCCAGCAGACTCGGGACTAGCGGGATTACGGTGGAGCAGTACTTC
length: 14; D: TRBD1; size: NA; J: TRBJ2-7; V: TRBV7-2; CDR3: CASSPGQGAHEQYF; DNA: TGTGCCAGCAGCCCGGGACAGGGGGCCCACGAGCAGTACTTC
length: 14; D: NA; size: NA; J: TRBJ2-7; V: TRBV18; CDR3: CASSPQQGPHEQYF; DNA: TGTGCCAGCTCACCACAACAGGGACCCCACGAGCAGTACTTC
length: 12; D: NA; size: NA; J: TRBJ2-7; V: TRBV7-2; CDR3: CASSYGRVEQYF; DNA: TGTGCCAGCAGCTACGGACGAGTCGAGCAGTACTTC
length: 16; D: NA; size: few; J: TRBJ1-3; V: TRBV10-3; CDR3: CAISGQATPSGNTIYF; DNA: TGTGCCATCAGTGGACAGGCTACCCCCTCTGGAAACACCATATATTTT
length: 14; D: NA; size: NA; J: TRBJ1-4; V: TRBV2; CDR3: CASSDAGGREKLFF; DNA: TGTGCCAGCAGTGACGCGGGGGGTAGGGAAAAACTGTTTTTT
length: 15; D: NA; size: NA; J: TRBJ2-3; V: TRBV4-3; CDR3: CASRRNRPEADTQYF; DNA: TGCGCCAGCAGGAGGAATCGGCCAGAGGCAGATACGCAGTATTTT
length: 15; D: NA; size: NA; J: TRBJ2-3; V: TRBV7-9; CDR3: CASSPAGGGPDTQYF; DNA: TGTGCCAGCAGCCCCGCCGGAGGGGGCCCAGATACGCAGTATTTT
length: 15; D: TRBD2; size: NA; J: TRBJ2-7; V: TRBV19; CDR3: CASSILAGVYYEQYF; DNA: TGTGCCAGTAGTATTCTAGCGGGAGTCTACTACGAGCAGTACTTC
length: 18; D: TRBD2; size: NA; J: TRBJ2-1; V: TRBV10-3; CDR3: CAISDRASGRSPYNEQFF; DNA: TGTGCCATCAGTGATCGGGCTAGCGGGAGGTCGCCCTACAATGAGCAGTTCTTC
length: 16; D: NA; size: NA; J: TRBJ2-7; V: TRBV9; CDR3: CASSVAPGVSSYEQYF; DNA: TGTGCCAGCAGCGTAGCTCCCGGCGTTAGCTCCTACGAGCAGTACTTC
length: 10; D: NA; size: NA; J: TRBJ2-2; V: TRBV28; CDR3: CASGRGELFF; DNA: TGTGCCAGTGGGAGGGGGGAGCTGTTTTTT
length: 19; D: TRBD2; size: NA; J: TRBJ2-1; V: TRBV28; CDR3: CASPPRGLAGGPTQDEQFF; DNA: TGTGCCAGCCCTCCCAGGGGGCTAGCGGGAGGGCCTACCCAAGATGAGCAGTTCTTC
length: 15; D: TRBD1; size: NA; J: TRBJ1-1; V: TRBV19; CDR3: CASTSTGTGNTEAFF; DNA: TGTGCCAGTACCTCTACCGGGACAGGAAACACTGAAGCTTTCTTT
length: 16; D: NA; size: NA; J: TRBJ1-3; V: TRBV6-1; CDR3: CASSEGLGQGGNTIYF; DNA: TGTGCCAGCAGTGAAGGATTGGGGCAGGGTGGAAACACCATATATTTT
length: 12; D: NA; size: NA; J: TRBJ2-7; V: TRBV2; CDR3: CASRDNTYEQYF; DNA: TGTGCCAGCAGAGATAACACCTACGAGCAGTACTTC
length: 16; D: NA; size: NA; J: TRBJ1-1; V: TRBV6-6; CDR3: CASRDKPGVVYTEAFF; DNA: TGTGCCAGCAGGGACAAACCCGGGGTGGTTTACACTGAAGCTTTCTTT
length: 14; D: NA; size: once; J: TRBJ1-4; V: TRBV30; CDR3: CAWSPQSTNEKLFF; DNA: TGTGCCTGGAGTCCCCAGTCAACTAATGAAAAACTGTTTTTT
length: 16; D: TRBD2; size: NA; J: TRBJ2-1; V: TRBV25-1; CDR3: CASSESRASGYNEQFF; DNA: TGTGCCAGCAGTGAATCAAGGGCTAGCGGGTACAATGAGCAGTTCTTC
length: 14; D: NA; size: NA; J: TRBJ2-7; V: TRBV4-3; CDR3: CASSQEGRTYEQYF; DNA: TGCGCCAGCAGCCAAGAGGGCCGTACCTACGAGCAGTACTTC
length: 12; D: NA; size: NA; J: TRBJ2-7; V: TRBV28; CDR3: CASKGDPYEQYF; DNA: TGTGCCAGTAAGGGGGACCCCTACGAGCAGTACTTC
length: 13; D: NA; size: NA; J: TRBJ1-4; V: TRBV28; CDR3: CASNFPGNEKLFF; DNA: TGTGCCAGCAACTTCCCCGGTAATGAAAAACTGTTTTTT
length: 15; D: TRBD2; size: NA; J: TRBJ2-1; V: TRBV7-3; CDR3: CASSSGLAEYNEQFF; DNA: TGTGCCAGCAGCTCAGGACTAGCGGAGTACAATGAGCAGTTCTTC
length: 16; D: TRBD2; size: NA; J: TRBJ2-7; V: TRBV28; CDR3: CASSLYPREGRYEQYF; DNA: TGTGCCAGCAGTTTATATCCGCGGGAGGGCCGGTACGAGCAGTACTTC
length: 16; D: TRBD1; size: NA; J: TRBJ2-7; V: TRBV6-5; CDR3: CASSYSIGTGSYEQYF; DNA: TGTGCCAGCAGTTACTCTATTGGGACAGGGTCCTACGAGCAGTACTTC